This entry lists 23 T cell receptor beta chains sequenced from one sample in a study of PD-1 blockade in classical Hodgkin lymphoma. This table comes from immunoSEQ multiplex PCR, and its TCRdb copy is limited to in-frame clones, with some not included. Here the sample spans roughly 52,000 clones, 86% being singletons. Noted time point: cycle 4 day 1 (C4D1), after 6 weeks of nivolumab. Each patient experienced a relapse that followed autologous stem cell transplantation, and brentuximab vedotin exposure varied. The source material was peripheral blood mononuclear cells (PBMCs), sampled before the fourth cycle of nivolumab. The receptors shown here come from a human donor with classical Hodgkin lymphoma.

The chain joins TRBV5-1 to TRBJ1-4; D is unresolved. V was pared by 3 bases and J by 3 bases, with 9 bases between. Germline CDR1 SGHRS, CDR2 YFSETQ. There are 14 residues in the CDR3. The chain's CDR3 is CASSSGQPNEKLFF. The CDR3 bases are TGCGCCAGCAGCTCTGGTCAGCCTAATGAAAAACTGTTTTTT.

This clone has a handful of counts. The genes are TRBV4-2 and TRBJ1-2; the match to TRBD1 covers 9 bases. With V trimmed by 1 base and J by 4 bases, 1 base remained unmatched. The CDR3 loop spans 14 amino acids. CDR1 is LGHNA, CDR2 YNFKEQ, per germline. CDR3 in amino acids: CASSQAGQGYGYTF. CDR3 nucleotides: TGTGCCAGCAGCCAAGCGGGACAGGGCTATGGCTACACCTTC.

This clone showed up just a few times. The CDR3: CSAPADGYTF. CDR3 nucleotide sequence: TGCAGTGCCCCAGCTGATGGCTACACCTTC. The chain joins TRBV20-1 to TRBJ1-2; D is unclear. The CDR3 runs to 10 residues. V was pared by 6 bases and J by 6 bases, with 8 bases between. Germline V gene lookup returns CDR1 DFQATT and CDR2 SNEGSKA (reference sequence).

This rearrangement joins TRBV5-1 to TRBJ1-1, with D uncertain. V shed 1 base and J shed 2 bases, with 9 bases lying between them. The CDR3 sequence is 14 residues long. CDR1 is SGHRS, CDR2 YFSETQ, per germline. In DNA, the CDR3 is TGCGCCAGCAGCTTGTCAAGGGATAACACTGAAGCTTTCTTT. Translation: CASSLSRDNTEAFF.

By sample fraction, this clone is large. The sample carries other DNA sequences with the same CDR3. J is TRBJ2-7 and V is TRBV20-1; D is unresolved. The germline gives CDR1 DFQATT, CDR2 SNEGSKA (reference sequence). With 6 bases removed from V and 5 bases from J, the gap between germline ends came to 8 bases. The CDR3 loop spans 10 amino acids. CDR3 sequence: CSAQENEQYF. CDR3 coding DNA: TGCAGTGCCCAGGAAAACGAGCAGTACTTC.

This clone has only a few counts. V gene TRBV4-2 combines with J gene TRBJ2-5, with D unresolved. With 1 base removed from V and 5 bases from J, the gap between germline ends came to 17 bases. The CDR3 extends over 16 amino acids. The germline CDR1 and CDR2 sequences are LGHNA and YNFKEQ. The CDR3 DNA follows: TGTGCCAGCAGCCAAGCCACGGGTCTAGTATTGGAGACCCAGTACTTC. Its protein is CASSQATGLVLETQYF.

The chain combines TRBV4-1 with TRBJ1-1; D perhaps matches TRBD1 (5 bases). The germline CDR1 and CDR2 sequences are MGHRA and YSYEKL. Trimming removed 0 bases from V and 2 bases from J, with 13 bases in between. The CDR3 loop spans 16 amino acids. Written as DNA, the CDR3 is TGCGCCAGCAGCCAAGAATCAGGGTGGGTTAACACTGAAGCTTTCTTT. Translation: CASSQESGWVNTEAFF.

The V gene is TRBV27, the J gene TRBJ2-2, with 8 bases aligning to TRBD1. Trimming took 7 bases from V and 5 from J; bases not matched to a gene: 6. The CDR3 sequence is 14 residues long. Germline CDR1 reads MNHEY; CDR2 reads SMNVEV (reference sequence). CDR3 sequence reads: CASTLQGGTGELFF. CDR3 nucleotides: TGTGCCAGCACCCTACAGGGGGGAACCGGGGAGCTGTTTTTT.

V is TRBV15 and J is TRBJ1-1; D gene uncertain. The germline CDR1 and CDR2 sequences are LNHNV and YYDKDF (reference sequence). The CDR3 runs 14 residues. V dropped 0 bases and J dropped 3 bases, with 8 bases sitting between them. CDR3 in amino acids: CATSRERTDTEAFF. The CDR3 DNA sequence: TGTGCCACCAGCAGAGAAAGGACGGACACTGAAGCTTTCTTT. The full variable domain, with the rest looked up from reference TRBV15 and TRBJ1-1, is DAMVIQNPRYQVTQFGKPVTLSCSQTLNHNVMYWYQQKSSQAPKLLFHYYDKDFNNEADTPDNFQSRRPNTSFCFLDIRSPGLGDTAMYLCATSRERTDTEAFFGQGTRLTVV.

V is TRBV25-1 and J is TRBJ1-2; D not certain. V lost 8 bases to trimming and J lost 3 bases, with 10 bases between them. This CDR3 contains 12 residues. Germline CDR1 and CDR2: MGHDK and SYGVNS. As DNA, the CDR3 is TGTGCCAGCCTGGACGGCCACTATGGCTACACCTTC. This sequence encodes CASLDGHYGYTF.

The chain couples TRBV27 to TRBJ2-2; TRBD2 matches 10 bases. Losses at the gene ends were 5 bases for V and 5 bases for J; bases not matched to a gene: 8. Germline-derived CDR1 and CDR2 are MNHEY and SMNVEV (reference sequence). The CDR3 is made up of 16 amino acids. CDR3 DNA sequence: TGTGCCAGCAGTCATACGGGACTAGCGCGAACCGGGGAGCTGTTTTTT. Translated, it gives CASSHTGLARTGELFF.

The chain joins TRBV7-3 to TRBJ2-3, with D tentatively TRBD1 or TRBD2 (5 bases each). The V gene's germline CDR1 is SGHTA and CDR2 FQGTGA. V was shortened by 5 bases and J by 4 bases, with 19 bases between the two germline ends. The CDR3 has 16 residues. The CDR3 bases are TGTGCCAGCAGCCAAGAGGGGTACGGGGTCGCAGATACGCAGTATTTT. Encoded protein: CASSQEGYGVADTQYF.

This sequence joins TRBV6-5 and TRBJ2-1; TRBD2 matches at 11 bases. Trimming took 6 bases from V and 8 from J; bases not matched to a gene: 9. Germline loops: CDR1 MNHEY, CDR2 SVGAGI. The CDR3 consists of 15 residues. CDR3 DNA sequence: TGTGCCAGCAGACTGCTAGCGGGGGGAACCGATGAGCAGTTCTTC. Protein sequence: CASRLLAGGTDEQFF.

V usage is TRBV6-5 and J usage is TRBJ2-3; possibly TRBD1 or TRBD2 for D (5 bases each). The CDR3 totals 15 residues. CDR1 MNHEY and CDR2 SVGAGI come from the germline V gene. V was clipped by 6 bases and J by 3 bases, with 16 bases between them. The CDR3 protein is CASRTRDPSTDTQYF. DNA of the CDR3: TGTGCCAGCAGGACCCGGGACCCCTCTACAGATACGCAGTATTTT.

This clone was counted between two and nine times. Other DNA variants within this sample encode the same CDR3. J is TRBJ1-5 and V is TRBV5-1, with unresolved D. CDR3 size: 13 residues. CDR1 is SGHRS and CDR2 is YFSETQ in the germline V gene. Trimming cost V 0 bases and J 2 bases, with 3 bases left between them. The CDR3 here is CASSLAGNQPQHF. As DNA, the CDR3 is TGCGCCAGCAGCTTGGCCGGCAATCAGCCCCAGCATTTT.

This chain connects TRBV19 to TRBJ1-1, with no clear D. The CDR3 is made up of 14 amino acids. The V gene lost 3 bases and the J gene lost 8 bases, with 16 bases spanning the gap. Germline V gene sequence: CDR1 LNHDA, CDR2 SQIVND (reference sequence). CDR3 nucleotides: TGTGCCAGTAGTATGGACTCCAGGACCTCCGAAGCTTTCTTT. It yields the protein CASSMDSRTSEAFF. Together with reference TRBV19 and TRBJ1-1, the CDR3 gives the full variable domain: DGGITQSPKYLFRKEGQNVTLSCEQNLNHDAMYWYRQDPGQGLRLIYYSQIVNDFQKGDIAEGYSVSREKKESFPLTVTSAQKNPTAFYLCASSMDSRTSEAFFGQGTRLTVV.

The chain couples TRBV5-6 to TRBJ2-7; 8 bases fit TRBD1. This CDR3 has 14 amino acids. Germline assignment: CDR1 SGHDT and CDR2 YYEEEE. J lost 2 bases, V lost 4 bases, and 5 bases had no gene match. This chain's CDR3 is CASSIGQGPYEQYF. DNA of the CDR3: TGTGCCAGCAGCATCGGACAGGGCCCCTACGAGCAGTACTTC.

CDR3 amino acids: CASGERPAGGSPLHF. The DNA for the CDR3 is TGTGCCAGCGGGGAGCGGCCGGCGGGGGGTTCACCCCTCCACTTT. The chain employs TRBV9 and TRBJ1-6; D may be TRBD1 (5 bases). The CDR3 sequence is 15 residues long. The germline gives CDR1 SGDLS, CDR2 YYNGEE. Trimming took off 7 bases at V and 9 bases at J, with 20 bases between the two ends.

The chain has TRBV11-2 and TRBJ2-7; 9 bases line up with TRBD1. The junction had 8 bases not matched to a gene; V was cut back by 5 bases and J by 3 bases. The length of the CDR3 is 15 residues. Germline V gene data show CDR1 as SGHAT and CDR2 as FQNNGV. CDR3 amino acids: CASSRGGTGNYEQYF. The CDR3 bases are TGTGCCAGCAGCAGGGGCGGGACAGGGAACTACGAGCAGTACTTC. Using reference TRBV11-2 and TRBJ2-7 for the parts outside the CDR3, the full variable domain is EAGVAQSPRYKIIEKRQSVAFWCNPISGHATLYWYQQILGQGPKLLIQFQNNGVVDDSQLPKDRFSAERLKGVDSTLKIQPAKLEDSAVYLCASSRGGTGNYEQYFGPGTRLTVT.

The chain joins TRBV18 to TRBJ2-2; D is unresolved. The CDR3 is 15 amino acids. Germline V gene sequence: CDR1 KGHSH, CDR2 LQKENI. V was trimmed by 2 bases and J by 1 base, leaving 8 bases between them. The CDR3 nucleotides are TGTGCCAGCTCACCATTTGACGGGAACACCGGGGAGCTGTTTTTT. Its translation is CASSPFDGNTGELFF.

V gene TRBV5-4 combines with J gene TRBJ2-3; 12 bases line up with TRBD2. This CDR3 has 16 residues. CDR1 is SGHNT and CDR2 is YYREEE in the germline V gene (reference sequence). V lost 3 bases and J lost 1; bases outside the gene matches: 3. The CDR3 nucleotides are TGTGCCAGCAGCTCGAGACTAGCGGGGGGCACAGATACGCAGTATTTT. The encoded protein is CASSSRLAGGTDTQYF. The complete variable domain, with remaining parts taken from reference TRBV5-4 and TRBJ2-3, reads ETGVTQSPTHLIKTRGQQVTLRCSSQSGHNTVSWYQQALGQGPQFIFQYYREEENGRGNFPPRFSGLQFPNYSSELNVNALELDDSALYLCASSSRLAGGTDTQYFGPGTRLTVL.

The J gene is TRBJ2-5, the V gene TRBV6-5; D ambiguous. V was shortened by 6 bases and J by 5 bases, with 10 bases between the two germline ends. From germline, CDR1 is MNHEY and CDR2 SVGAGI. This CDR3 has 12 amino acids. The CDR3 DNA reads TGTGCCAGCAGGAAAGCCTCCGAGACCCAGTACTTC. Amino acids: CASRKASETQYF.

The chain carries TRBV4-1 and TRBJ1-2; 7 positions agree with TRBD1. V shed 2 bases, J shed 1 base, and the junction held 16 bases outside the gene matches. Germline CDR1 reads MGHRA; CDR2 reads YSYEKL. The CDR3 is 19 amino acids. CDR3 loop: CASSQRVPGGALLNYGYTF. CDR3 DNA: TGCGCCAGCAGCCAAAGGGTTCCAGGGGGAGCCCTCCTTAACTATGGCTACACCTTC.